A single sample gave rise to the 25 T cell receptor beta chains below, sequenced in a study of long-term antiretroviral therapy in people with HIV. Sequencing used immunoSEQ v3.0 at survey level. Libraries were prepared by immunoSEQ multiplex PCR; TCRdb keeps only in-frame clonotypes and omits some of them. The sample yields some 17,000 clones, about three quarters seen once. The sequenced sample was unsorted PBMCs, obtained 2.1 to 2.2 years before starting antiretroviral therapy. These receptors all stem from a man aged 25-45 years with HIV.

The rearrangement links TRBV19 to TRBJ2-5; tentative D call: TRBD1 (6 bases). Trimming took 3 bases from V and 4 from J, leaving 12 bases between them. The CDR3 covers 14 residues. CDR1 is LNHDA and CDR2 is SQIVND in the germline V gene (reference sequence). The CDR3 nucleotides read TGTGCCAGTAGTATGAGGGGGTGGGCAGAGACCCAGTACTTC. As protein: CASSMRGWAETQYF.

This clone occurred a few times. The chain uses TRBV10-1 and TRBJ2-7; either TRBD1 or TRBD2 may fit D (5 bases each). With 3 bases removed from V and 0 bases from J, the gap between germline ends came to 12 bases. From germline, CDR1 is WNHNN and CDR2 SYGVQD (reference sequence). This CDR3 spans 15 amino acids. In DNA form, the CDR3 reads TGCGCCAGCAGTGATGGGACGCACGGCTCCTACGAGCAGTACTTC. Residues: CASSDGTHGSYEQYF.

The chain joins TRBV29-1 to TRBJ2-1; tentative D call: TRBD1 (6 bases). The germline V gene has CDR1 SQVTM and CDR2 ANQGSEA. The CDR3 is 13 residues long. Trimming cost V 1 base and J 7 bases, with 11 bases left between them. CDR3 nucleotide sequence: TGCAGCGTTGAAGTGACAAGGGGGAATGAGCAGTTCTTC. Its protein product is CSVEVTRGNEQFF.

The V gene is TRBV18, the J gene TRBJ1-1, with D perhaps matching TRBD1 (6 bases). This CDR3 is built from 15 residues. Between the trimmed V and J ends, which lost 1 base and 0 bases, there was a span of 9 bases. Germline V gives CDR1 KGHSH, CDR2 LQKENI. CDR3: CASSPREGVNTEAFF. In nucleotides, the CDR3 is TGTGCCAGCTCACCACGCGAGGGGGTGAACACTGAAGCTTTCTTT.

This clone was recorded a few times. This chain uses TRBV27 with TRBJ1-1; the D is unclear. The CDR3 loop spans 13 amino acids. The V gene lost 0 bases and the J gene lost 6 bases, with 8 bases spanning the gap. Germline assignment: CDR1 MNHEY and CDR2 SMNVEV (reference sequence). The CDR3 region is CASSLSGRSEAFF. The CDR3 nucleotides are TGTGCCAGCAGTTTATCGGGGAGATCTGAAGCTTTCTTT.

CDR3 loop: CASSLGTGSDIRGYTF. CDR3 DNA: TGTGCCAGCAGCTTAGGGACAGGTTCGGATATACGTGGCTACACCTTC. The chain recombines TRBV5-4 with TRBJ1-2; 8 nucleotides align to TRBD1. The CDR3 totals 16 residues. Germline assignment: CDR1 SGHNT and CDR2 YYREEE (reference sequence). The V gene end was trimmed by 2 bases and the J gene end by 7 bases; junction bases not matched to a gene: 13.

The chain's CDR3 is CASSLFHGTGEQYF. In nucleotides, the CDR3 is TGTGCCAGCAGCTTATTCCACGGGACCGGAGAGCAGTACTTC. The rearrangement uses TRBV7-8 and TRBJ2-7; D may be TRBD1 or TRBD2 (5 bases each). CDR3 size: 14 residues. Trimming took 2 bases from V and 7 from J, leaving 15 bases between them. Per the germline V gene, CDR1 is SGHVS and CDR2 is FQNEAQ.

The chain couples TRBV30 to TRBJ2-1, with D possibly being TRBD1 (6 bases). Per the germline V gene, CDR1 is GTSNPN and CDR2 is SVGIG (reference sequence). V lost 5 bases, J lost 8 bases, and 16 bases lay in between. The CDR3 runs 13 residues. DNA of the CDR3: TGTGCCTGGGACTTTACAGGGCGGGATGAGCAGTTCTTC. Its translation: CAWDFTGRDEQFF.

CDR3 bases: TGTGCCAGCAGCTCTCGTTCAGGGTTGGGCAAAAACATTCAGTACTTC. Its protein is CASSSRSGLGKNIQYF. The chain links TRBV7-2 to TRBJ2-4; the D gene is possibly TRBD1 (5 bases). The CDR3 has 16 amino acids. Germline CDR1 and CDR2: SGHTA and FQGNSA. With 4 bases removed from V and 3 bases from J, the gap between germline ends came to 16 bases. The whole variable domain, filled in from reference TRBV7-2 and TRBJ2-4, reads GAGVSQSPSNKVTEKGKDVELRCDPISGHTALYWYRQSLGQGLEFLIYFQGNSAPDKSGLPSDRFSAERTGGSVSTLTIQRTQQEDSAVYLCASSSRSGLGKNIQYFGAGTRLSVL.

This clone was seen only once. The genes are TRBV5-1 and TRBJ2-1, with 14 bases identical to TRBD2. This CDR3 has 15 amino acids. CDR1 and CDR2 from the germline V gene are SGHRS and YFSETQ. The ends lost 4 bases at V and 8 bases at J; junction bases unmatched: 5. The CDR3 coding sequence is TGCGCCAGCAGCGGACTAGCGGGAGGAGACGATGAGCAGTTCTTC. Translating gives CASSGLAGGDDEQFF. Based on the CDR3 plus reference TRBV5-1 and TRBJ2-1, the full variable domain is KAGVTQTPRYLIKTRGQQVTLSCSPISGHRSVSWYQQTPGQGLQFLFEYFSETQRNKGNFPGRFSGRQFSNSRSEMNVSTLELGDSALYLCASSGLAGGDDEQFFGPGTRLTVL.

There are a few counts of this clone. The chain uses TRBV11-2 and TRBJ2-7; D is unclear. Germline V gene lookup returns CDR1 SGHAT and CDR2 FQNNGV. Trimming shortened V by 2 bases and J by 3 bases, and 5 bases separated the two germline ends. The CDR3 runs 12 residues. CDR3 amino acids: CASSLSRYEQYF. CDR3 sequence (DNA): TGTGCCAGCAGCTTATCCCGCTACGAGCAGTACTTC.

This chain joins TRBV19 and TRBJ2-7; TRBD2 aligns across 10 bases. The V gene's germline CDR1 is LNHDA and CDR2 SQIVND (reference sequence). Trimming at V came to 7 bases and at J to 2 bases, leaving 14 bases not matched to a gene. There are 17 residues in the CDR3. The CDR3: CASTPGLAGESAYEQYF. The CDR3 region has the DNA TGTGCCAGTACCCCTGGGCTAGCGGGAGAATCGGCCTACGAGCAGTACTTC.

This rearrangement joins TRBV7-6 to TRBJ2-2; weak D call: TRBD2 (6 bases). Germline V gives CDR1 SGHVS, CDR2 FNYEAQ. Between the trimmed V and J ends, which lost 5 bases and 6 bases, there was a span of 13 bases. The CDR3 consists of 14 residues. This CDR3 is CASSETSIPGELFF. For the CDR3, the DNA is TGTGCCAGCAGCGAGACTAGTATCCCCGGGGAGCTGTTTTTT. Combining the CDR3 with reference TRBV7-6 and TRBJ2-2 gives the whole variable domain GAGVSQSPRYKVTKRGQDVALRCDPISGHVSLYWYRQALGQGPEFLTYFNYEAQQDKSGLPNDRFSAERPEGSISTLTIQRTEQRDSAMYRCASSETSIPGELFFGEGSRLTVL.

The chain carries TRBV6-6 and TRBJ1-2; 9 bases map to TRBD1. The CDR3 is 14 amino acids. Germline assignment: CDR1 MNHNY and CDR2 SVGAGI (reference sequence). The J segment lost 8 bases and the V segment lost 4 bases, leaving 8 bases of the junction unmatched. The CDR3 DNA is TGTGCCAGCAGTTCGCCAACAGGGGGCGACGGCTACACCTTC. This gives the protein CASSSPTGGDGYTF.

The chain uses TRBV7-3 and TRBJ1-2; D remains ambiguous. CDR3 length: 14 amino acids. Germline values: CDR1 SGHTA, CDR2 FQGTGA. Deletions cut 5 bases from V and 6 bases from J, with 16 bases between. Here the CDR3 DNA reads TGTGCCAGCAGCCCGAGCATGGCAGGAGATGGCTACACCTTC. It translates to CASSPSMAGDGYTF.

The chain joins TRBV27 to TRBJ2-7, with no clear D. V lost 4 bases to trimming and J lost 1 base, with 8 bases between them. In germline, CDR1 is MNHEY, CDR2 SMNVEV (reference sequence). The CDR3 totals 13 residues. DNA of the CDR3: TGTGCCAGCAGTTACCGGAGTTCCTACGAGCAGTACTTC. It codes for CASSYRSSYEQYF.

This sequence joins TRBV6-5 and TRBJ1-5; D is undetermined. This CDR3 is built from 15 residues. In germline, CDR1 is MNHEY, CDR2 SVGAGI. The V gene lost 7 bases and the J gene lost 0 bases, with 13 bases spanning the gap. CDR3 protein: CASTVDGNSNQPQHF. CDR3 DNA sequence: TGTGCCAGCACAGTGGATGGGAATAGCAATCAGCCCCAGCATTTT.

This chain uses TRBV10-2 with TRBJ1-2; perhaps TRBD1 as D (6 bases). V lost 2 bases and J 2 bases, leaving 9 bases between the germline ends. The length of the CDR3 is 14 residues. Germline V gives CDR1 WSHSY, CDR2 SAAADI. DNA of the CDR3: TGCGCCAGCAGTGAGGGAGGGGGGAACTATGGCTACACCTTC. This gives the protein CASSEGGGNYGYTF.

The CDR3 loop reads CASSLELGAGGSYEQYF. CDR3 nucleotides: TGTGCCAGCAGCTTAGAACTGGGAGCGGGGGGTTCCTACGAGCAGTACTTC. The chain employs TRBV11-2 and TRBJ2-7, with TRBD2 matching 9 bases. Looked up from germline, CDR1 is SGHAT and CDR2 is FQNNGV. V lost 0 bases and J lost 1; bases outside the gene matches: 7. The CDR3 is 17 residues long.

This clone has only one observation. V is TRBV2 and J is TRBJ1-1, with 12 bases lining up with TRBD1. J gave up 10 bases and V 6 bases, and 9 bases lay outside the gene matches. The germline V gene encodes CDR1 SNHLY and CDR2 FYNNEI. CDR3 length: 14 residues. The CDR3 protein is CASREGQGAPRAFF. The CDR3 DNA reads as TGTGCCAGCAGGGAGGGACAGGGGGCGCCTCGAGCTTTCTTT.

The V gene is TRBV11-2, the J gene TRBJ1-3; no definite D call. Per germline, CDR1 SGHAT and CDR2 FQNNGV. Trimming removed 1 base at V and 0 bases at J, with 7 bases between. This CDR3 has 15 residues. CDR3 protein: CASSLGGPSGNTIYF. DNA of the CDR3: TGTGCCAGCAGCTTAGGAGGGCCCTCTGGAAACACCATATATTTT.

The chain joins TRBV5-1 to TRBJ1-1; D uncertain. The V gene's germline CDR1 is SGHRS and CDR2 YFSETQ. The CDR3 has 14 residues. Trimming left V 2 bases short and J 2 bases short, with 10 bases between. CDR3: CASSFGQANTEAFF. CDR3 coding DNA: TGCGCCAGCAGCTTCGGGCAAGCCAACACTGAAGCTTTCTTT. The full variable domain, rest sourced from reference TRBV5-1 and TRBJ1-1, is KAGVTQTPRYLIKTRGQQVTLSCSPISGHRSVSWYQQTPGQGLQFLFEYFSETQRNKGNFPGRFSGRQFSNSRSEMNVSTLELGDSALYLCASSFGQANTEAFFGQGTRLTVV.

This sequence joins TRBV10-2 and TRBJ1-5; tentative D call: TRBD1 (5 bases). The CDR3 totals 15 residues. The V gene lost 3 bases and the J gene lost 5 bases, with 14 bases spanning the gap. Germline CDR1 and CDR2: WSHSY and SAAADI. CDR3 loop: CASSDSGTPYQPQHF. The CDR3 DNA reads TGCGCCAGCAGTGACTCCGGGACGCCTTATCAGCCCCAGCATTTT.

The chain uses TRBV27 and TRBJ2-6; a weak D match, TRBD1 (6 bases). This CDR3 is built from 14 residues. From germline, CDR1 is MNHEY and CDR2 SMNVEV (reference sequence). The V end lost 8 bases, the J end lost 2 bases, and 10 bases lay between the germline ends. The CDR3 protein is CASWAGAGANVLTF. DNA of the CDR3: TGTGCCAGCTGGGCAGGGGCTGGGGCCAACGTCCTGACTTTC.

The chain employs TRBV19 and TRBJ2-2; D might be TRBD1 (5 bases). The germline V gene has CDR1 LNHDA and CDR2 SQIVND (reference sequence). The V end lost 4 bases, the J end lost 2 bases, and 11 bases lay between the germline ends. The CDR3 has 15 residues. In nucleotides, the CDR3 is TGTGCCAGTAGTAATCAAGGGGCTAACACCGGGGAGCTGTTTTTT. It encodes CASSNQGANTGELFF.